This entry is about one TCR beta chain. The antigen is unknown. This record belongs to a study of cytomegalovirus exposure and HLA in healthy donors. Study findings and constraints: The study listed about 150 cytomegalovirus-associated TCR beta chains.

A multiplex PCR was run with 60 Vbeta primers and 13 Jbeta primers. Clones were sequenced by immunoSEQ multiplex PCR, and TCRdb holds only the in-frame ones, with some missing. The data contain approximately 150,000 clones, 65% to 80% of them seen just once; the ten biggest clones take up 2% to 3%. Trimming pared 3 bases from V and 5 bases from J, leaving 7 bases between. CDR1 is SGHNT and CDR2 is YYREEE in the germline V gene (reference sequence). CDR3 length: 12 residues. This chain uses TRBV5-4 with TRBJ2-3; D remains unclear. The TCR was taken from a woman in her thirties or forties in good health and CMV-seropositive. The sample taken for sequencing was PBMCs. CDR3 region: CASSSVKDTQYF. The CDR3 DNA reads as TGTGCCAGCAGCTCGGTTAAAGATACGCAGTATTTT.